The 26 T cell receptor beta chains listed next were all sequenced from one sample in a study of CD8+CD57+ T cells in acquired aplastic anemia. TCR beta VDJ and CDR3 profiles were obtained from a genomic DNA template. TCRdb itself ran the reads through MiXCR, one entry per CDR3 protein. The sample lists just over 400,000 distinct CDR3 sequences; about two thirds were seen once. Sequencing was done on a sample of sorted CD4+, CD8+, or CD8+CD57+ T cells (not recorded which) from PBMCs. Source of these receptors: a human donor in good health, serving as a control.

To note about this clonotype: Because the CDR3 is missing its conserved closing phenylalanine or tryptophan, this is likely a read error. The CDR3 protein is CASSASPGEFYTQ. The CDR3 DNA is TGTGCCAGCAGCGCATCTCCCGGGGAATTCTACACCCAG. The chain links TRBV7-8 to TRBJ1-2; D is unresolved. Per the germline V gene, CDR1 is SGHVS and CDR2 is FQNEAQ. This CDR3 has 13 residues. V lost 5 bases and J lost 10, with 17 bases in between.

Details on this clonotype: A much larger clone is a single base away; this may be a read error. This sequence joins TRBV25-1 and TRBJ1-1; D remains unclear. This CDR3 contains 13 residues. Germline V gives CDR1 MGHDK, CDR2 SYGVNS. CDR3 sequence: CASSEYLGERACF. CDR3 in DNA: TGTGCCAGCAGTGAATATTTGGGAGAAAGAGCTTGCTTT.

The V gene is TRBV29-1, the J gene TRBJ1-1, with D uncertain. Trimming removed 5 bases from V and 2 bases from J, with 6 bases in between. CDR1 and CDR2 (germline): SQVTM, ANQGSEA. CDR3 length: 11 amino acids. The CDR3 DNA sequence: TGCAGCGTTCCGCTTAACACTGAAGCTTTCTTT. Translated, it gives CSVPLNTEAFF.

This chain joins TRBV9 and TRBJ2-7, with 8 bases lining up with TRBD1. V was pared by 4 bases and J by 3 bases, with 6 bases of the junction left unmatched. Germline CDR1 SGDLS, CDR2 YYNGEE. CDR3 length equals 14 residues. The chain's CDR3 is CASSTGQGGYEQYF. CDR3 nucleotide sequence: TGTGCCAGCAGCACCGGACAGGGAGGCTACGAGCAGTACTTC.

This clonotype was seen ten or more times. The chain is built from TRBV25-1 and TRBJ1-1; no definite D call. CDR3 length: 11 amino acids. The V end lost 5 bases, the J end lost 7 bases, and 8 bases lay between the germline ends. Looked up from germline, CDR1 is MGHDK and CDR2 is SYGVNS. CDR3 sequence reads: CASSTSSEAFF. CDR3 coding DNA: TGTGCCAGCAGTACCTCTAGTGAAGCTTTCTTT.

A note on this clonotype: One end of the junction is discordant with germline, which a read error may explain. The V call is TRBV20-1, the J call TRBJ2-5; D possibly corresponds to TRBD1 (5 bases). The CDR3 covers 16 residues. The germline V gene encodes CDR1 DFQATT and CDR2 SNEGSKA (reference sequence). The CDR3 region is CSARGQASSPQEAQYF. The CDR3 nucleotides read TGCAGTGCTAGGGGGCAGGCGAGTTCACCCCAAGAGGCCCAGTACTTC.

Worth noting for this clonotype: This CDR3 fails to terminate in the conserved phenylalanine or tryptophan, so it likely reflects a read error. Because the CDR3's place on the DNA is in doubt, the DNA is left out and the CDR3 is given as listed by TCRdb. This chain uses TRBV9 with TRBJ2-1; TRBD2, the table's D call, was not compared with the DNA. The CDR3 is 13 amino acids in total, end residues counted. Germline assignment: CDR1 SGDLS and CDR2 YYNGEE. CDR3 region: CASSVGVWEAGGL.

This sequence joins TRBV12-3 or TRBV12-4 and TRBJ1-2; D remains ambiguous. This CDR3 is built from 13 residues. V was cut by 2 bases and J by 2 bases, with 6 bases left in between. The CDR3 DNA follows: TGTGCCAGCAGTTTAAACAGCAACTATGGCTACACCTTC. It codes for CASSLNSNYGYTF.

This clonotype showed up many times. The chain has TRBV30 and TRBJ1-6; D is ambiguous. The CDR3 is 15 residues long. Deletions cut 0 bases from V and 0 bases from J, with 6 bases between. Germline loops: CDR1 GTSNPN, CDR2 SVGIG (reference sequence). The CDR3 region has the DNA TGTGCCTGGAGTGTACCGAGCTCCTATAATTCACCCCTCCACTTT. Amino acid sequence: CAWSVPSSYNSPLHF.

The V and J genes are TRBV5-6 and TRBJ1-6; D is unclear. In germline, CDR1 is SGHDT, CDR2 YYEEEE. This CDR3 comprises 14 residues. The V gene lost 10 bases and the J gene lost 7 bases, with 18 bases spanning the gap. CDR3 sequence: CACTRRLENSPLHF. DNA for the CDR3: TGTGCCTGCACCAGGAGACTGGAAAATTCACCCCTCCACTTT.

For this clonotype: At one of its ends the junction is not consistent with the germline gene, which may arise from a read error. The chain joins TRBV19 to TRBJ2-7; the match to TRBD2 covers 7 bases. This CDR3 spans 15 amino acids. CDR1 and CDR2 (germline): LNHDA, SQIVND (reference sequence). This chain's CDR3 is CASQPQRERTDTQYF. The CDR3 DNA is TGTGCCAGCCAGCCGCAGCGGGAACGCACAGATACGCAGTACTTT. Using reference TRBV19 and TRBJ2-7 for the parts outside the CDR3, the full variable domain is DGGITQSPKYLFRKEGQNVTLSCEQNLNHDAMYWYRQDPGQGLRLIYYSQIVNDFQKGDIAEGYSVSREKKESFPLTVTSAQKNPTAFYLCASQPQRERTDTQYFGPGTRLTVT.

This chain links TRBV9 with TRBJ2-7; 8 nucleotides align to TRBD1. Germline CDR1 reads SGDLS; CDR2 reads YYNGEE. V gave up 6 bases and J gave up 5 bases; unmatched junction bases: 13. The CDR3 is made up of 15 amino acids. The CDR3 loop reads CASTRATGERDEQYF. The CDR3, as DNA: TGTGCCAGCACCCGCGCGACAGGGGAGAGGGACGAGCAGTACTTC.

The rearrangement joins TRBV7-9 to TRBJ1-2; the D gene is possibly TRBD1 (6 bases). The ends were cut back, 0 bases at V and 6 bases at J, with 11 bases in the middle. Germline CDR1 SEHNR, CDR2 FQNEAQ (reference sequence). This CDR3 has 14 amino acids. The CDR3 nucleotides read TGTGCCAGCAGCTTAGCAGGGGGGGAAAATGGCTACACCTTC. Protein product: CASSLAGGENGYTF.

This chain links TRBV19 with TRBJ1-5; D gene uncertain. Trimming pared 8 bases from V and 2 bases from J, leaving 7 bases between. The CDR3 runs 12 residues. Germline CDR1 LNHDA, CDR2 SQIVND (reference sequence). CDR3 nucleotide sequence: TGTGCCAGTGCAGCTGGCAATCAGCCCCAGCATTTT. Protein product: CASAAGNQPQHF.

The chain links TRBV20-1 to TRBJ2-7, with unresolved D. V was shortened by 0 bases and J by 13 bases, with 13 bases between the two germline ends. The V gene's germline CDR1 is DFQATT and CDR2 SNEGSKA (reference sequence). The length of the CDR3 is 11 residues. The CDR3 is CSARDQTFNYF. The CDR3 DNA reads TGCAGTGCTAGAGATCAGACTTTTAACTACTTC.

This chain uses TRBV12-3 or TRBV12-4 with TRBJ1-1, with 8 positions matching TRBD1. V lost 3 bases and J lost 6; bases outside the gene matches: 6. The CDR3 sequence is 14 residues long. Written as DNA, the CDR3 is TGTGCCAGCAGTTTCGACAGGGGATCCCCTGAAGCTTTCTTT. This sequence encodes CASSFDRGSPEAFF.

The V call is TRBV7-2, the J call TRBJ1-6, with 7 bases fitting TRBD1. The CDR3 has 15 residues. Germline V lookup: CDR1 SGHTA, CDR2 FQGNSA. Trimming took 5 bases from V and 10 from J; bases not matched to a gene: 11. CDR3 region: CASSERQGSESPLHF. The DNA of the CDR3 is TGTGCCAGCAGCGAACGACAGGGTTCTGAGTCACCCCTCCACTTT.

The J gene is TRBJ2-3, the V gene TRBV7-2; D is perhaps TRBD1 (6 bases). V was pared by 2 bases and J by 12 bases, with 21 bases between. Germline CDR1 and CDR2: SGHTA and FQGNSA. This CDR3 is 15 amino acids long. CDR3 sequence reads: CASSLHAGDGDSQYF. In DNA, the CDR3 is TGTGCCAGCAGCTTACACGCAGGGGACGGAGATTCACAGTATTTT.

The table lists this clonotype with many counts. The chain employs TRBV12-3 or TRBV12-4 and TRBJ2-7, with D hard to call. The CDR3 covers 14 residues. The germline V and J ends were trimmed by 1 base and 2 bases, with 9 bases remaining between them. CDR3 DNA sequence: TGTGCCAGCAGTTTAGAGGGCTTGCCCTACGAGCAGTACTTC. Its protein product is CASSLEGLPYEQYF.

This CDR3 reads CASSKAGGSYEQYF. DNA for the CDR3: TGTGCCAGCAGCAAAGCGGGGGGCTCCTACGAGCAGTACTTC. V gene TRBV13 combines with J gene TRBJ2-7; 9 nucleotides align to TRBD2. This CDR3 is 14 amino acids long. Germline V gives CDR1 PRHDT, CDR2 FYEKMQ (reference sequence). V gave up 5 bases and J gave up 0 bases; unmatched junction bases: 2.

This clonotype was recorded many times. The genes are TRBV5-1 and TRBJ1-1, with D possibly TRBD1 on 5 matching bases. V shed 4 bases and J shed 4 bases, with 17 bases lying between them. The CDR3 sequence is 15 residues long. The V gene's germline CDR1 is SGHRS and CDR2 YFSETQ. The CDR3 here is CASSQDTGPATEAFF. CDR3 nucleotide sequence: TGCGCCAGCAGCCAAGATACAGGACCGGCCACTGAAGCTTTCTTT. The complete variable domain, with remaining parts taken from reference TRBV5-1 and TRBJ1-1, reads KAGVTQTPRYLIKTRGQQVTLSCSPISGHRSVSWYQQTPGQGLQFLFEYFSETQRNKGNFPGRFSGRQFSNSRSEMNVSTLELGDSALYLCASSQDTGPATEAFFGQGTRLTVV.

This chain links TRBV25-1 with TRBJ1-6, with D possibly TRBD1 on 5 matching bases. Per germline, CDR1 MGHDK and CDR2 SYGVNS. This CDR3 contains 13 residues. The V and J ends lost 7 bases and 19 bases respectively, with 23 bases between them. The CDR3 DNA reads TGTGCCAGCAATACGCAGACAGATACTCCCCCTCACTTT. Amino acid sequence: CASNTQTDTPPHF. Using reference TRBV25-1 and TRBJ1-6 for the parts outside the CDR3, the full variable domain is EADIYQTPRYLVIGTGKKITLECSQTMGHDKMYWYQQDPGMELHLIHYSYGVNSTEKGDLSSESTVSRIRTEHFPLTLESARPSHTSQYLCASNTQTDTPPHFGNGTRLTVT.

In this sample, this clonotype turned up many times. The chain carries TRBV7-2 and TRBJ2-5; a possible D gene is TRBD2 (7 bases). The CDR3 runs 18 residues. Germline CDR1 is SGHTA and CDR2 is FQGNSA. The germline V and J ends were trimmed by 7 bases and 0 bases, with 24 bases remaining between them. CDR3 nucleotide sequence: TGTGCCAGCACCCAACCCTATGAGAGGGGGGGAAACCAAGAGACCCAGTACTTC. Encoded protein: CASTQPYERGGNQETQYF.

This rearrangement joins TRBV6-5 to TRBJ2-1; D may be TRBD2 (5 bases). This CDR3 has 14 residues. The germline CDR1 and CDR2 sequences are MNHEY and SVGAGI. V dropped 0 bases and J dropped 6 bases, with 9 bases sitting between them. The CDR3 region is CASSYSELGNEQFF. CDR3 nucleotides: TGTGCCAGCAGTTACTCAGAACTAGGCAATGAGCAGTTCTTC.

This chain connects TRBV11-1 to TRBJ2-5, with D maybe TRBD2 (7 bases). This CDR3 comprises 17 residues. Trimming pared 0 bases from V and 5 bases from J, leaving 19 bases between. In germline, CDR1 is SGHAT, CDR2 FQDESV (reference sequence). CDR3 sequence: CASSLALAGAGGETQYF. The CDR3 DNA reads as TGTGCCAGCAGCTTAGCGCTCGCGGGGGCTGGGGGGGAGACCCAGTACTTC.

Note on this clonotype: One junction end disagrees with the germline gene, perhaps due to a read error. This sequence joins TRBV7-2 and TRBJ2-7, with 8 bases aligning to TRBD1. Germline loops: CDR1 SGHTA, CDR2 FQGNSA. The length of the CDR3 is 16 residues. CDR3 nucleotides: TGCGCCAGCAGCTTGGCCATGGCAGGGGGCTACGACGAGCAGTACTTC. Translated, it gives CASSLAMAGGYDEQYF.